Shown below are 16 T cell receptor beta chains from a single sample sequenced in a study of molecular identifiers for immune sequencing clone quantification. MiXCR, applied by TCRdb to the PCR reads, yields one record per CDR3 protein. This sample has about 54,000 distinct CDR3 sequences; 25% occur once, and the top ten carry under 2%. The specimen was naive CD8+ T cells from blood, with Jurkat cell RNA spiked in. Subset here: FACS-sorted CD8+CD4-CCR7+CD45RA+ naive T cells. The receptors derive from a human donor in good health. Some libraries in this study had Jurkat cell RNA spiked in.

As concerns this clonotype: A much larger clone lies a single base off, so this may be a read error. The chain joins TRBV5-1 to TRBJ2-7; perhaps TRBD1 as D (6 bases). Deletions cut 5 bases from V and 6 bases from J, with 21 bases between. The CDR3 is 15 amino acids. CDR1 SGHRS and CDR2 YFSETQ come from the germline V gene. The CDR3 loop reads CASSFDLGGWCEQYF. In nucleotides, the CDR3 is TGCGCCAGCAGTTTCGACTTAGGGGGTTGGTGCGAGCAGTACTTC.

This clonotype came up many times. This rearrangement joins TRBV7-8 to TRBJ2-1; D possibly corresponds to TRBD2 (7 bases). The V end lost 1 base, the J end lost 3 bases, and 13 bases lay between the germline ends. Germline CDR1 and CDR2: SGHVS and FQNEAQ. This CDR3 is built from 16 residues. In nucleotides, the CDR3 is TGTGCCAGCAGCTTAGTAGGGGGGGTTAACTACAATGAGCAGTTCTTC. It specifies CASSLVGGVNYNEQFF.

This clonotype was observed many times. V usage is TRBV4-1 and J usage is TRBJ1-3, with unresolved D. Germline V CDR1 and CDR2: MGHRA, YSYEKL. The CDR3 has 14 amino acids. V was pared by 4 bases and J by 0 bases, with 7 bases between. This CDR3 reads CASSLPSSGNTIYF. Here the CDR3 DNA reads TGCGCCAGCAGCCTGCCCAGCTCTGGAAACACCATATATTTT.

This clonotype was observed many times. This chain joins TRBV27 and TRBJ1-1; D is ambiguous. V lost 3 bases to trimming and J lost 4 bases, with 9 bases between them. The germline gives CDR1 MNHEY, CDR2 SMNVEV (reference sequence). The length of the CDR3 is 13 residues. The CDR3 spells CASSLGASTEAFF. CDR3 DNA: TGTGCCAGCAGTTTGGGCGCTAGCACTGAAGCTTTCTTT.

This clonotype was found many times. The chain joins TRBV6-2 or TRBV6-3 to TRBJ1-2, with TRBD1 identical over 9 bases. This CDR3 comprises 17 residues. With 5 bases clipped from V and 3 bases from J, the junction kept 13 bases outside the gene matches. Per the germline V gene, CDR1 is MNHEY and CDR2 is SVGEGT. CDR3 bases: TGTGCCAGCAGTAGGACCGGGACAGGGTCCTTCTACTATGGCTACACCTTC. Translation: CASSRTGTGSFYYGYTF.

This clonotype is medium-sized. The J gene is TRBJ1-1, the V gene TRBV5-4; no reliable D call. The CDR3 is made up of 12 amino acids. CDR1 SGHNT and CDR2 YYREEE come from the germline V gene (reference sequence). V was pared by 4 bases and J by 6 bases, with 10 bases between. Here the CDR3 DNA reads TGTGCCAGCAGCCAAGGCGGGCCTGAAGCTTTCTTT. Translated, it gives CASSQGGPEAFF.

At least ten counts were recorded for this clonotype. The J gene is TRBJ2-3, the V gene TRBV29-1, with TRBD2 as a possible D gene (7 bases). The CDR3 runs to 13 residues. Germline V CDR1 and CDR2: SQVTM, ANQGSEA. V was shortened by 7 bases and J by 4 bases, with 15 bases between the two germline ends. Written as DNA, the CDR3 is TGCAGCGGGTGGGGGGGCGTCGCAGATACGCAGTATTTT. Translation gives CSGWGGVADTQYF.

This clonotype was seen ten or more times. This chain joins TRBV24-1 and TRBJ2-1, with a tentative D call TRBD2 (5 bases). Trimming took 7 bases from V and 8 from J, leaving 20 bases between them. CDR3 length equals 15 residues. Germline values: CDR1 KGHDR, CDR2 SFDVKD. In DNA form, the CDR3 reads TGTGCCACCAGGAAGTTTAGGGAGTTTTGTGATGAGCAGTTCTTC. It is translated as CATRKFREFCDEQFF.

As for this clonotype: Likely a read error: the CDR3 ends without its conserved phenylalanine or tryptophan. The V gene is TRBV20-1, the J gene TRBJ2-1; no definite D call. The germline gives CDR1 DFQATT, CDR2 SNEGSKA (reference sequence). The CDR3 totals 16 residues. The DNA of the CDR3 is TGCGGTGCTAGAGTCCCCCGGCCAAGCTCCTACAATGAGCAGTTCCTC. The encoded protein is CGARVPRPSSYNEQFL.

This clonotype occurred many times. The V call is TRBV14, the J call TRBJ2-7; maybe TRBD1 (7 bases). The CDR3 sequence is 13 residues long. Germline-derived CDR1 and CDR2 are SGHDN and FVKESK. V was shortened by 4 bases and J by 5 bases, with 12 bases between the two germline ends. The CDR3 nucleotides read TGTGCCAGCAGCCTACAGGGGAGGAACGAGCAGTACTTC. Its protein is CASSLQGRNEQYF.

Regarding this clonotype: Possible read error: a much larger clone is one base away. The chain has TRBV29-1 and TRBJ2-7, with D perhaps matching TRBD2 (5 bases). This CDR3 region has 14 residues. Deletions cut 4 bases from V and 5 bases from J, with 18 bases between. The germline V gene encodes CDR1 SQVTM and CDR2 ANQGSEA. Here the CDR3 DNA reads TGCAGCGTTGTTGTGCGAGGCTCGGGGAACGAGCAGTACTTC. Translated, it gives CSVVVRGSGNEQYF.

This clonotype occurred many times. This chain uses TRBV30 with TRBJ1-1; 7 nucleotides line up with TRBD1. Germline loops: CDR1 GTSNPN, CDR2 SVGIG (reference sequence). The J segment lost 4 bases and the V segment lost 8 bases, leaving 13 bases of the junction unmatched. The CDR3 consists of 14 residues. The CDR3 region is CAGETGTPSTEAFF. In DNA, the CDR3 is TGTGCCGGCGAGACAGGGACCCCCAGCACTGAAGCTTTCTTT.

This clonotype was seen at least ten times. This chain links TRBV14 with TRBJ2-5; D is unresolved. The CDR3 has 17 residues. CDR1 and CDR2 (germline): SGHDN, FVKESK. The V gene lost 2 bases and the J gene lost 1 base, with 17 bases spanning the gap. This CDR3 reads CASSQSQPIALQETQYF. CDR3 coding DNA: TGTGCCAGCAGCCAATCCCAACCTATCGCCCTCCAAGAGACCCAGTACTTC. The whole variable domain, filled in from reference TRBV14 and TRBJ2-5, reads EAGVTQFPSHSVIEKGQTVTLRCDPISGHDNLYWYRRVMGKEIKFLLHFVKESKQDESGMPNNRFLAERTGGTYSTLKVQPAELEDSGVYFCASSQSQPIALQETQYFGPGTRLLVL.

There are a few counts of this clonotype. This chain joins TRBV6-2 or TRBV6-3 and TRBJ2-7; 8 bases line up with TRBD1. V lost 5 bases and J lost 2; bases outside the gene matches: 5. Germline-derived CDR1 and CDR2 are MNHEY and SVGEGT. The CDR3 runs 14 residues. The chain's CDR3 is CASSPGTGPYEQYF. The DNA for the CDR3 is TGTGCCAGCAGTCCCGGGACAGGCCCCTACGAGCAGTACTTC.

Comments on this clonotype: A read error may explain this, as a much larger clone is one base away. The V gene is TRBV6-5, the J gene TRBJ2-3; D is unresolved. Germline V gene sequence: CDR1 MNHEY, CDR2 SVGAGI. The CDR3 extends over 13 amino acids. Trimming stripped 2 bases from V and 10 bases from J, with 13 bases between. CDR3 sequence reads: CASSYSQVDAQYF. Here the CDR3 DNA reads TGTGCCAGCAGTTACAGCCAGGTGGATGCGCAGTATTTT.

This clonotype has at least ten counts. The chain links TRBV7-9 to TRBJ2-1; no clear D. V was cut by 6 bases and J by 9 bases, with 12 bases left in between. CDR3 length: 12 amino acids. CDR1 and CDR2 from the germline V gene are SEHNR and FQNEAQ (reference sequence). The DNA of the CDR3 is TGTGCCAGCAGTCAACAGAGATCTGAGCAGTTCTTC. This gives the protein CASSQQRSEQFF.